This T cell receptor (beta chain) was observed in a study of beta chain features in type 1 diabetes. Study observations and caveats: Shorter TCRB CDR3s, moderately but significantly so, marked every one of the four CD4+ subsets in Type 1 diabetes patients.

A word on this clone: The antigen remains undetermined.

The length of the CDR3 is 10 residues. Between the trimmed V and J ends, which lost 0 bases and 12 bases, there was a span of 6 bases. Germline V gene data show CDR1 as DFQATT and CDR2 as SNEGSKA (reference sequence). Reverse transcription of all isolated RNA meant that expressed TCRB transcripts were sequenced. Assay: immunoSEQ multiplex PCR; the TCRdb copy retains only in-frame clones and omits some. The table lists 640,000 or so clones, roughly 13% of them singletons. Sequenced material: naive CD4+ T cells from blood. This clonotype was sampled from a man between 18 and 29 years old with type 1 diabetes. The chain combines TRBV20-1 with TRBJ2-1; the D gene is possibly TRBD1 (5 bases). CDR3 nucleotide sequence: TGCAGTGCTAGAGACAGGGTGCAGTTCTTC. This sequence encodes CSARDRVQFF.